Included here is one TCR beta chain sequence, with context. The CDR3 has 17 amino acids. The germline V gene encodes CDR1 LNHDA and CDR2 SQIVND (reference sequence). V was clipped by 2 bases and J by 0 bases, with 11 bases between them. This specimen comes from a study of blood T cell repertoires in COVID-19. Study-wide context: Sites across the United States, Italy and Spain contributed samples from acute and convalescent COVID-19.

Authors' data handling: Estimated nucleated cell counts came from reference gene primer amplification. The table came from immunoSEQ multiplex PCR; TCRdb's copy has only in-frame clones and leaves some out. For V, J and clone size, that table is used; D and trimming come from the DNA. Of about 200,000 clones detected, less than 85% appear once; the ten largest clones hold over 6.5%. A Seattle source enrolled patients during active infection and followed them longitudinally. This sequence was found in a woman over 75 with COVID-19, enrolled during active disease. The sequencing sample was made of peripheral blood. This chain joins TRBV19 and TRBJ2-6; perhaps TRBD2 as D (6 bases). CDR3 amino acids: CASSISGSSSGANVLTF. CDR3 nucleotides: TGTGCCAGTAGTATATCCGGGAGCTCCTCTGGGGCCAACGTCCTGACTTTC.